This T cell receptor (beta chain) stems from a study of blood T cell repertoires in COVID-19. For the study at large: Samples came from the United States, Italy and Spain, spanning acute and convalescent COVID-19. In each case, the material was cDNA or gDNA derived from T cells, B-cell-depleted T cells, or PBMCs.

Participants spanned ages roughly 18 to 90 years and resided in about two dozen US areas. Participant-reported clinical history was the basis for cohort assignment. The CDR3 totals 11 residues. Germline CDR1 and CDR2: ENHRY and SYGVKD. Trimming removed 10 bases from V and 4 bases from J, with 8 bases in between. Using immunoSEQ multiplex PCR, the repertoire was profiled, and TCRdb retains in-frame clones only, with some absent. The sample includes approximately 300,000 clones, 85% to 95% of them seen just once. Sample: PBMCs or T cells enriched from blood (not recorded which). The receptor was isolated from a woman between 25 and 40 years old who had been exposed to COVID-19. The chain employs TRBV10-3 and TRBJ1-3; D is unresolved. The CDR3 nucleotides are TGTGCCACCCGGTCGGGAAACACCATATATTTT. It translates to CATRSGNTIYF.